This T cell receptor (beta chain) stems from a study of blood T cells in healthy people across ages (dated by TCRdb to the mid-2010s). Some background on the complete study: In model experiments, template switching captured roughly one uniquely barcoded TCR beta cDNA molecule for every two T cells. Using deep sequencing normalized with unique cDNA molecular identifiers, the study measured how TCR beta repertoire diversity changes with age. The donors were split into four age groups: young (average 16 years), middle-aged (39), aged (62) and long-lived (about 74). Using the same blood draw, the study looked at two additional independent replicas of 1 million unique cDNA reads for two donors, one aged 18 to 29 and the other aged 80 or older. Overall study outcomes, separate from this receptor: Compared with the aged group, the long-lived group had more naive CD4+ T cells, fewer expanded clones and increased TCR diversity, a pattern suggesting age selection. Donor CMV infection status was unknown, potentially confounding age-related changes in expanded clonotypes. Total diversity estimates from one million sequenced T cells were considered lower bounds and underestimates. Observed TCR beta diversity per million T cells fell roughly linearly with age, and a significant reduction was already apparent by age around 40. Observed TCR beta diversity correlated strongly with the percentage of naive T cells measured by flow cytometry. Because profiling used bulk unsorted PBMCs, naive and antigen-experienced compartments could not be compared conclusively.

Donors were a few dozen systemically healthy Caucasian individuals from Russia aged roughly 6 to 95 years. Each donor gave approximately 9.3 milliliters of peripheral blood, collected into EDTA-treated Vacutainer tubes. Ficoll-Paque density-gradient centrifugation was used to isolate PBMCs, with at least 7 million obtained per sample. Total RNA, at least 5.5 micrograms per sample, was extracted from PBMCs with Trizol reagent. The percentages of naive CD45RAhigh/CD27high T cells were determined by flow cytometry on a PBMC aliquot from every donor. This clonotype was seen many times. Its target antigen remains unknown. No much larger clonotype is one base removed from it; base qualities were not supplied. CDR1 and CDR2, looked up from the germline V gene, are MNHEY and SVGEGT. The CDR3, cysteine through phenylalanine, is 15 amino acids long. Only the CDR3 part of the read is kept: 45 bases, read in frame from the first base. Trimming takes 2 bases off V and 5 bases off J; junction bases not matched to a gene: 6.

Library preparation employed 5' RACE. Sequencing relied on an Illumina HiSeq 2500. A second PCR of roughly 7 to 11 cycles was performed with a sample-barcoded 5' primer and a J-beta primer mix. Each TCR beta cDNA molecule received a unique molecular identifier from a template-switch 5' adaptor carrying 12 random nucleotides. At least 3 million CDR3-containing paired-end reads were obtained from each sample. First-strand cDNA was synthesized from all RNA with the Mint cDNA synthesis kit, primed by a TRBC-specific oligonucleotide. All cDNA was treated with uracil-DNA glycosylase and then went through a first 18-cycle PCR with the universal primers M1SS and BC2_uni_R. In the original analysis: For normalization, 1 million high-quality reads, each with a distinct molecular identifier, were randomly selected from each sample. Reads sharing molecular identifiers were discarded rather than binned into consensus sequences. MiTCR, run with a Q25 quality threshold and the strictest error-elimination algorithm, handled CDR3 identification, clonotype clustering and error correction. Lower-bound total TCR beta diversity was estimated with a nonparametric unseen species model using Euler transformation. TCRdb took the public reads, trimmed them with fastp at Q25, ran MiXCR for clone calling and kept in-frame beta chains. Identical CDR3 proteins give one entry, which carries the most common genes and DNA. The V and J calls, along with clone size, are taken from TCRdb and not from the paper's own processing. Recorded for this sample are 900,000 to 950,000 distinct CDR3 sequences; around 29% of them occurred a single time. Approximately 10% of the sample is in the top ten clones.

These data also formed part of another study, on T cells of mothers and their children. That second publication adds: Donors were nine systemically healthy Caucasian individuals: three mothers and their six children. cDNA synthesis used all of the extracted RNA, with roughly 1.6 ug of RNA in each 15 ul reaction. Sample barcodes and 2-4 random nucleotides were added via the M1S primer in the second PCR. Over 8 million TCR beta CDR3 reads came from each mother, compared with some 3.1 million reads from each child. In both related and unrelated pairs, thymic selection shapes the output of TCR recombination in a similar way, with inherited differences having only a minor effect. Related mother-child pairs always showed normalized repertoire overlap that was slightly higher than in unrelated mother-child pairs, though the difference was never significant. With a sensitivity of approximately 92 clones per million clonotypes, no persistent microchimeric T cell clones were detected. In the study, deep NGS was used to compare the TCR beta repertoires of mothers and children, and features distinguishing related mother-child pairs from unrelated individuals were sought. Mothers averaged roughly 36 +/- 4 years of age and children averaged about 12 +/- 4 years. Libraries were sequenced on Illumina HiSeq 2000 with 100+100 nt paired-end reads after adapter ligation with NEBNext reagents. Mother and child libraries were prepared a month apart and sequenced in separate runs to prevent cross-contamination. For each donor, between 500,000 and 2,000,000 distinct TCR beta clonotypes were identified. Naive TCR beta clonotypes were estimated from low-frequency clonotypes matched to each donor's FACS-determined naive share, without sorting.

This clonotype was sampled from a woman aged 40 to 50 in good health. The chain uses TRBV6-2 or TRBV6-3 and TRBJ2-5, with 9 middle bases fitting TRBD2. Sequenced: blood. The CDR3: CASSYEQLAGETQYF. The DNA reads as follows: TGTGCCAGCAGTTACGAACAGCTAGCGGGGGAGACCCAGTACTTC.